Each of the 27 T cell receptor beta chains below was sequenced from the same sample in a study of T cell responses to AZD1222 COVID-19 vaccine. Assay: immunoSEQ multiplex PCR; the TCRdb copy retains only in-frame clones and omits some. Of 110,000 to 150,000 clones listed, over 90% are singletons. Sequencing was performed on peripheral blood, taken on day 0 of AZD1222 vaccination. The source of these receptors is an adult in good health.

This clone was seen once. This sequence joins TRBV29-1 and TRBJ2-5; D might be TRBD1 or TRBD2, each matching 5 bases. V was clipped by 7 bases and J by 2 bases, with 11 bases between them. This CDR3 is built from 12 residues. Germline V gene data show CDR1 as SQVTM and CDR2 as ANQGSEA. The CDR3 DNA sequence: TGCAGCGGAGGGGAGAGGCAAGAGACCCAGTACTTC. Protein product: CSGGERQETQYF.

CDR3 nucleotides: TGCGCCAGCAGCTTGGACCCAGGGTACACCGGGGAGCTGTTTTTT. This codes for CASSLDPGYTGELFF. This rearrangement joins TRBV5-1 to TRBJ2-2; D is perhaps TRBD1 (5 bases). Per the germline V gene, CDR1 is SGHRS and CDR2 is YFSETQ. This CDR3 has 15 residues. V lost 0 bases and J lost 3, with 9 bases in between.

The CDR3 DNA follows: TGTGCCAGCAGTTCAATAGGACAGCGAAATCAGCCCCAGCATTTT. This sequence encodes CASSSIGQRNQPQHF. The J gene is TRBJ1-5, the V gene TRBV27; tentative D call: TRBD1 (6 bases). Trimming shortened V by 4 bases and J by 4 bases, and 14 bases separated the two germline ends. The CDR3 has 15 residues. Germline V gene data show CDR1 as MNHEY and CDR2 as SMNVEV (reference sequence).

The V and J genes are TRBV5-1 and TRBJ2-2; D remains ambiguous. V lost 4 bases to trimming and J lost 4 bases, with 2 bases between them. The CDR3 runs 11 residues. Germline CDR1 SGHRS, CDR2 YFSETQ. The chain's CDR3 is CASSATGELFF. CDR3 in DNA: TGCGCCAGCAGCGCCACCGGGGAGCTGTTTTTT.

This chain joins TRBV27 and TRBJ2-1; perhaps TRBD2 as D (5 bases). CDR3 length equals 18 residues. CDR1 and CDR2 (germline): MNHEY, SMNVEV (reference sequence). With 0 bases removed from V and 7 bases from J, the gap between germline ends came to 22 bases. The CDR3 is CASSLSGPFWERRNEQFF. CDR3 nucleotides: TGTGCCAGCAGTTTATCAGGGCCTTTTTGGGAGCGACGGAATGAGCAGTTCTTC.

This chain uses TRBV11-2 with TRBJ2-7; 8 nucleotides align to TRBD2. Germline assignment: CDR1 SGHAT and CDR2 FQNNGV. This CDR3 has 15 amino acids. Trimming cost V 2 bases and J 1 base; bases outside gene matches: 4. CDR3 residues: CASSLLGGRSYEQYF. For the CDR3, the DNA is TGTGCCAGCAGCTTATTAGGCGGGAGGTCCTACGAGCAGTACTTC.

This clone was counted once. The chain joins TRBV5-4 to TRBJ1-1; 9 bases line up with TRBD1. The CDR3 runs 15 residues. V trimming: 5 bases; J trimming: 7 bases; junction bases outside the gene matches: 12. The germline gives CDR1 SGHNT, CDR2 YYREEE (reference sequence). The CDR3 loop is CASRLDRGSSSEAFF. CDR3 sequence (DNA): TGTGCCAGCAGGCTGGACAGGGGAAGTAGTAGTGAAGCTTTCTTT.

This chain connects TRBV10-1 to TRBJ2-7; D is unclear. The CDR3 loop spans 14 amino acids. Between the trimmed V and J ends, which lost 7 bases and 3 bases, there was a span of 16 bases. CDR1 and CDR2 (germline): WNHNN, SYGVQD (reference sequence). The CDR3 protein is CASIDPSWSYEQYF. In DNA, the CDR3 is TGCGCCAGCATCGACCCCAGTTGGAGCTACGAGCAGTACTTC.

The chain employs TRBV19 and TRBJ2-2; D gene uncertain. Germline assignment: CDR1 LNHDA and CDR2 SQIVND (reference sequence). Between the trimmed V and J ends, which lost 2 bases and 7 bases, there was a span of 11 bases. The CDR3 totals 14 residues. This CDR3 is CASSIQGPGGELFF. The CDR3 DNA sequence: TGTGCCAGTAGTATACAAGGGCCGGGCGGGGAGCTGTTTTTT.

V usage is TRBV10-3 and J usage is TRBJ2-7; 8 bases fit TRBD1. Germline trimming cut 2 bases from V and 6 bases from J; bases unmatched to any gene: 6. This CDR3 comprises 14 residues. CDR1 and CDR2 (germline): ENHRY, SYGVKD. The CDR3 here is CAISEDRGSSEQYF. Written as DNA, the CDR3 is TGTGCCATCAGTGAGGACAGGGGATCGTCCGAGCAGTACTTC.

The chain carries TRBV6-1 and TRBJ2-7, with D hard to call. Trimming stripped 0 bases from V and 6 bases from J, with 9 bases between. This CDR3 is built from 13 residues. Germline CDR1 is MNHNS and CDR2 is SASEGT. Written as DNA, the CDR3 is TGTGCCAGCAGTGAAGCGTTGTTAGGCGAGCAGTACTTC. Amino acid sequence: CASSEALLGEQYF.

The V call is TRBV6-5, the J call TRBJ1-1; D uncertain. Germline V CDR1 and CDR2: MNHEY, SVGAGI. V was pared by 6 bases and J by 3 bases, with 14 bases between. This CDR3 is built from 14 residues. The CDR3 loop is CASRPDQDDTEAFF. Here the CDR3 DNA reads TGTGCCAGCAGACCCGATCAGGATGACACTGAAGCTTTCTTT.

The chain employs TRBV6-6 and TRBJ2-5; D possibly corresponds to TRBD1 (6 bases). Trimming left V 5 bases short and J 2 bases short, with 6 bases between. CDR1 is MNHNY, CDR2 SVGAGI, per germline (reference sequence). The CDR3 has 12 residues. The CDR3 nucleotides are TGTGCCAGCAGTGGACAGCAAGAGACCCAGTACTTC. Translated: CASSGQQETQYF.

The rearrangement uses TRBV5-1 and TRBJ2-5; a possible D gene is TRBD1 (6 bases). Germline CDR1 and CDR2: SGHRS and YFSETQ. This CDR3 is built from 15 residues. Trimming shortened V by 4 bases and J by 1 base, and 14 bases separated the two germline ends. CDR3 region: CASSAGQRLQETQYF. The CDR3 nucleotides are TGCGCCAGCAGCGCCGGACAGCGACTCCAAGAGACCCAGTACTTC.

This chain joins TRBV5-4 and TRBJ2-1; D not certain. CDR1 SGHNT and CDR2 YYREEE come from the germline V gene (reference sequence). CDR3 size: 13 residues. V was cut by 4 bases and J by 5 bases, with 10 bases left in between. CDR3 coding DNA: TGTGCCAGCAGCAGCCGGGCAAACAATGAGCAGTTCTTC. Translated: CASSSRANNEQFF.

V is TRBV3-1 (or the pseudogene TRBV3-2) and J is TRBJ1-2; D possibly corresponds to TRBD1 (5 bases). Looked up from germline, CDR1 is LGHDT and CDR2 is YNNKEL (reference sequence). The CDR3 contains 18 residues. V was trimmed by 1 base and J by 4 bases, leaving 22 bases between them. The CDR3 nucleotides are TGTGCCAGCAGCCAAGGGTCTGGTATGGGAGGGGAAGGCTATGGCTACACCTTC. As protein: CASSQGSGMGGEGYGYTF.

The gene calls are TRBV9 and TRBJ2-1; a weak D match, TRBD2 (5 bases). V gave up 0 bases and J gave up 3 bases, with 10 bases separating them. CDR3 size: 15 residues. CDR1 is SGDLS, CDR2 YYNGEE, per germline. The CDR3 DNA is TGTGCCAGCAGCGTAGGTAGCGCCTACTACAATGAGCAGTTCTTC. Its protein product is CASSVGSAYYNEQFF.

This sequence joins TRBV30 and TRBJ2-7; a weak D match, TRBD1 (6 bases). The V end lost 5 bases, the J end lost 1 base, and 9 bases lay between the germline ends. Looked up from germline, CDR1 is GTSNPN and CDR2 is SVGIG (reference sequence). The CDR3 spans 12 residues. The CDR3 DNA sequence: TGTGCCTGGGCTACAGGGTCCTACGAGCAGTACTTC. Amino acid sequence: CAWATGSYEQYF.

The chain has TRBV7-2 and TRBJ1-2, with D perhaps matching TRBD1 (5 bases). With 1 base removed from V and 7 bases from J, the gap between germline ends came to 25 bases. Germline CDR1 is SGHTA and CDR2 is FQGNSA. This CDR3 is 18 amino acids long. The CDR3 protein is CASSLEVHRRDAPGGYTF. The CDR3 bases are TGTGCCAGCAGCTTAGAGGTCCATCGCCGGGACGCACCAGGTGGCTACACCTTC.

V gene TRBV24-1 combines with J gene TRBJ1-2; D unclear. Germline assignment: CDR1 KGHDR and CDR2 SFDVKD. The V end was cut by 3 bases, the J end by 7 bases, with 14 bases between. CDR3 length: 14 residues. This CDR3 reads CATSDNRYMVGYTF. The CDR3 DNA is TGTGCCACCAGTGATAACCGGTACATGGTTGGCTACACCTTC.

This chain connects TRBV5-1 to TRBJ2-7; D is unclear. The germline CDR1 and CDR2 sequences are SGHRS and YFSETQ. The ends were cut back, 0 bases at V and 2 bases at J, with 9 bases in the middle. This CDR3 region has 14 residues. This CDR3 reads CASSLGHGPYEQYF. In DNA form, the CDR3 reads TGCGCCAGCAGCTTGGGACACGGGCCCTACGAGCAGTACTTC.

The V gene is TRBV4-2, the J gene TRBJ2-7; the D is unclear. V was clipped by 3 bases and J by 3 bases, with 12 bases between them. The CDR3 covers 14 residues. CDR1 is LGHNA, CDR2 YNFKEQ, per germline. The CDR3 DNA follows: TGTGCCAGCAGCCACCCGGGCCCCGGCTACGAGCAGTACTTC. This translates into CASSHPGPGYEQYF.

V is TRBV5-4 and J is TRBJ1-2, with D unclear. The germline V gene has CDR1 SGHNT and CDR2 YYREEE (reference sequence). Trimming removed 3 bases at V and 4 bases at J, with 7 bases between. The CDR3 contains 12 residues. As DNA, the CDR3 is TGTGCCAGCAGCTCACCTTCCTATGGCTACACCTTC. Its protein product is CASSSPSYGYTF.

The chain has TRBV6-5 and TRBJ2-7, with D perhaps matching TRBD1 or TRBD2 (5 bases each). Germline loops: CDR1 MNHEY, CDR2 SVGAGI. The CDR3 runs 13 residues. Trimming took off 8 bases at V and 1 base at J, with 12 bases between the two ends. The CDR3 bases are TGTGCCAGCCCTCGGGACGGATCCTACGAGCAGTACTTC. Translation: CASPRDGSYEQYF.

The chain joins TRBV6-5 to TRBJ1-2, with D unclear. CDR1 is MNHEY and CDR2 is SVGAGI in the germline V gene. The V end lost 2 bases, the J end lost 7 bases, and 14 bases lay between the germline ends. The CDR3 runs to 14 residues. CDR3 sequence: CASSYGVETTGYTF. CDR3 coding DNA: TGTGCCAGCAGTTACGGAGTGGAGACTACTGGCTACACCTTC.

The J gene is TRBJ1-5, the V gene TRBV18; D remains unclear. The CDR3 totals 18 residues. V shed 0 bases and J shed 5 bases, with 20 bases lying between them. Germline values: CDR1 KGHSH, CDR2 LQKENI. The CDR3 loop is CASSPPHADRPGYQPQHF. The CDR3 DNA is TGTGCCAGCTCACCACCGCACGCCGATAGACCCGGGTATCAGCCCCAGCATTTT.

The rearrangement uses TRBV2 and TRBJ2-1, with D tentatively TRBD2 (5 bases). The CDR3 contains 14 residues. The germline gives CDR1 SNHLY, CDR2 FYNNEI. Trimming pared 3 bases from V and 3 bases from J, leaving 9 bases between. In nucleotides, the CDR3 is TGTGCCAGCAGTGACACCGGGAACTACAATGAGCAGTTCTTC. It encodes CASSDTGNYNEQFF.